One sample yielded the 19 T cell receptor beta chains listed below, sequenced in a study of blood T cell repertoires in COVID-19. Sequencing used immunoSEQ multiplex PCR; TCRdb keeps in-frame clones, though not all of them. The sample gives some 160,000 clones, roughly 80% of which show up once; 6.2% is in the top ten. Sequenced input: PBMCs or T cells enriched from blood (not recorded which). Source of these receptors: a middle-aged woman who had recovered from COVID-19.

J is TRBJ1-1 and V is TRBV7-2; the match to TRBD1 covers 7 bases. There are 16 residues in the CDR3. V trimming: 6 bases; J trimming: 0 bases; junction bases outside the gene matches: 10. Germline CDR1 reads SGHTA; CDR2 reads FQGNSA. The CDR3 coding sequence is TGTGCCAGCAGTTTACAAGGGACAGTGATGAACACTGAAGCTTTCTTT. Translating it yields CASSLQGTVMNTEAFF.

The rearrangement joins TRBV6-5 to TRBJ2-6, with D perhaps matching TRBD2 (5 bases). This CDR3 comprises 16 residues. Germline V gives CDR1 MNHEY, CDR2 SVGAGI. V lost 4 bases and J lost 0, with 10 bases in between. This chain's CDR3 is CASSSGRDSGANVLTF. For the CDR3, the DNA is TGTGCCAGCAGTTCAGGACGGGACTCTGGGGCCAACGTCCTGACTTTC.

The rearrangement joins TRBV4-1 to TRBJ2-7; TRBD2 might be the D (6 bases). The V end was cut by 2 bases, the J end by 4 bases, with 15 bases between. The CDR3 totals 15 residues. Germline loops: CDR1 MGHRA, CDR2 YSYEKL. The CDR3, as DNA: TGCGCCAGCAGCCAACTCCGGGACTCGTTTTACGAGCAGTACTTC. Protein: CASSQLRDSFYEQYF.

The chain combines TRBV12-3 or TRBV12-4 with TRBJ2-1; 7 bases fit TRBD2. The V segment lost 6 bases and the J segment 12 bases; nucleotides outside the gene matches: 5. The CDR3 covers 11 residues. The CDR3 DNA follows: TGTGCCAGCAGGGGCCCGGGGGGGCAGTTCTTC. It yields the protein CASRGPGGQFF.

This chain joins TRBV9 and TRBJ2-7; TRBD1 agrees at 11 bases. The germline V gene has CDR1 SGDLS and CDR2 YYNGEE. J was trimmed by 5 bases and V by 0 bases; bases with no gene match: 4. This CDR3 is built from 15 residues. This CDR3 reads CASSVGTGGANEQYF. In DNA form, the CDR3 reads TGTGCCAGCAGCGTAGGGACAGGGGGCGCGAACGAGCAGTACTTC.

V and J are TRBV6-5 and TRBJ2-5; weak D call: TRBD1 (6 bases). Germline CDR1 and CDR2: MNHEY and SVGAGI. Trimming took off 6 bases at V and 4 bases at J, with 12 bases between the two ends. The CDR3 has 13 amino acids. The CDR3 is CASRTGYPETQYF. CDR3 coding DNA: TGTGCCAGCAGAACAGGGTACCCAGAGACCCAGTACTTC.

This clone is a singleton in its sample. The chain joins TRBV5-8 to TRBJ1-4; the match to TRBD1 covers 10 bases. Germline trimming cut 4 bases from V and 8 bases from J; bases unmatched to any gene: 11. Germline V CDR1 and CDR2: SGHTS, YDEGEE. CDR3 length: 16 residues. The CDR3 spells CASSLLSTGGREKLFF. The CDR3 DNA reads as TGTGCCAGCAGCCTCCTTTCGACAGGGGGCCGAGAAAAACTGTTTTTT.

The rearrangement joins TRBV5-6 to TRBJ2-1; D gene uncertain. Between the trimmed V and J ends, which lost 4 bases and 8 bases, there was a span of 10 bases. Looked up from germline, CDR1 is SGHDT and CDR2 is YYEEEE. This CDR3 region has 12 residues. In nucleotides, the CDR3 is TGTGCCAGCAGCAAAAGAGACTATGAGCAGTTCTTC. Protein sequence: CASSKRDYEQFF. The full variable domain, in which reference TRBV5-6 and TRBJ2-1 provide the parts outside the CDR3, is DAGVTQSPTHLIKTRGQQVTLRCSPKSGHDTVSWYQQALGQGPQFIFQYYEEEERQRGNFPDRFSGHQFPNYSSELNVNALLLGDSALYLCASSKRDYEQFFGPGTRLTVL.

The chain carries TRBV5-5 and TRBJ2-5, with 10 positions matching TRBD2. Germline lookup yields CDR1 SGHKS and CDR2 YYEKEE (reference sequence). Trimming cost V 3 bases and J 4 bases; bases outside gene matches: 3. The CDR3 is made up of 14 amino acids. This chain's CDR3 is CASSSRTSGETQYF. CDR3 bases: TGTGCCAGCAGCTCTAGGACTAGCGGAGAGACCCAGTACTTC.

This clone was seen a single time. This chain links TRBV5-5 with TRBJ2-1, with TRBD2 as a possible D gene (6 bases). Germline CDR1 and CDR2: SGHKS and YYEKEE (reference sequence). Trimming took off 0 bases at V and 2 bases at J, with 9 bases between the two ends. The CDR3 has 15 amino acids. The CDR3 here is CASSLVSGPYNEQFF. DNA of the CDR3: TGTGCCAGCAGCTTGGTGAGCGGGCCCTACAATGAGCAGTTCTTC.

V and J are TRBV5-5 and TRBJ2-1, with 11 nucleotides matching TRBD2. This CDR3 has 16 residues. The junction had 3 bases not matched to a gene; V was cut back by 0 bases and J by 4 bases. CDR1 is SGHKS, CDR2 YYEKEE, per germline (reference sequence). DNA of the CDR3: TGTGCCAGCAGCTTGGCCGGGACTAGCGGTTACAATGAGCAGTTCTTC. Its protein is CASSLAGTSGYNEQFF.

The J gene is TRBJ1-3, the V gene TRBV6-5; possible D gene TRBD1, 5 bases. The CDR3 runs to 14 residues. V shed 7 bases and J shed 0 bases, with 10 bases lying between them. In germline, CDR1 is MNHEY, CDR2 SVGAGI. CDR3 region: CASIDSYSGNTIYF. The CDR3 region has the DNA TGTGCCAGCATAGACAGTTACTCTGGAAACACCATATATTTT.

The table lists this clone with a count of one. The rearrangement joins TRBV7-9 to TRBJ2-7; TRBD2 aligns across 13 bases. The CDR3 runs to 19 residues. V gave up 0 bases and J gave up 2 bases; unmatched junction bases: 10. Germline CDR1 and CDR2: SEHNR and FQNEAQ (reference sequence). CDR3 sequence (DNA): TGTGCCAGCAGCTTAGCCAGGGGAAAGGGACTAGCGGGGACCTACGAGCAGTACTTC. Translation: CASSLARGKGLAGTYEQYF.

The CDR3 DNA reads TGCAGTGCTAGTCGGCGGCTGGAGACCTACGAGCAGTACTTC. It codes for CSASRRLETYEQYF. The V and J genes are TRBV20-1 and TRBJ2-7; D unclear. CDR1 and CDR2 from the germline V gene are DFQATT and SNEGSKA (reference sequence). V gave up 3 bases and J gave up 2 bases, with 14 bases separating them. The CDR3 loop spans 14 amino acids.

The chain joins TRBV29-1 to TRBJ2-2; D not resolved. CDR1 and CDR2 (germline): SQVTM, ANQGSEA. V dropped 6 bases and J dropped 7 bases, with 9 bases sitting between them. CDR3 size: 11 residues. In DNA form, the CDR3 reads TGCAGCGTGAGGCTAAGCGGGGAGCTGTTTTTT. Its protein is CSVRLSGELFF.

J is TRBJ2-3 and V is TRBV7-8; weak D call: TRBD2 (6 bases). With 5 bases removed from V and 2 bases from J, the gap between germline ends came to 11 bases. The CDR3 has 14 residues. The germline CDR1 and CDR2 sequences are SGHVS and FQNEAQ. This CDR3 reads CASSLAGNTDTQYF. The CDR3, as DNA: TGTGCCAGCAGCCTCGCGGGGAACACAGATACGCAGTATTTT. The full variable domain, rest sourced from reference TRBV7-8 and TRBJ2-3, is GAGVSQSPRYKVAKRGQDVALRCDPISGHVSLFWYQQALGQGPEFLTYFQNEAQLDKSGLPSDRFFAERPEGSVSTLKIQRTQQEDSAVYLCASSLAGNTDTQYFGPGTRLTVL.

The V gene is TRBV9, the J gene TRBJ1-1; a possible D gene is TRBD1 (5 bases). Germline V gene data show CDR1 as SGDLS and CDR2 as YYNGEE. This CDR3 comprises 14 residues. V lost 3 bases and J lost 0, with 9 bases in between. Here the CDR3 reads CASSASGLNTEAFF. The CDR3 DNA is TGTGCCAGCAGCGCTTCAGGGTTGAACACTGAAGCTTTCTTT.

This clone turned up a few times. This chain connects TRBV5-6 to TRBJ1-5; D gene ambiguous. The germline V gene encodes CDR1 SGHDT and CDR2 YYEEEE. There are 14 residues in the CDR3. V was cut by 3 bases and J by 3 bases, with 10 bases left in between. In DNA form, the CDR3 reads TGTGCCAGCAGCTCCAGTTTTGCCAATCAGCCCCAGCATTTT. It yields the protein CASSSSFANQPQHF.

V and J are TRBV6-5 and TRBJ2-7; the D is unclear. Trimming stripped 6 bases from V and 5 bases from J, with 5 bases between. Germline CDR1 is MNHEY and CDR2 is SVGAGI. The CDR3 covers 10 residues. CDR3 bases: TGTGCCAGCAGGGGCGACGAGCAGTACTTC. This codes for CASRGDEQYF.